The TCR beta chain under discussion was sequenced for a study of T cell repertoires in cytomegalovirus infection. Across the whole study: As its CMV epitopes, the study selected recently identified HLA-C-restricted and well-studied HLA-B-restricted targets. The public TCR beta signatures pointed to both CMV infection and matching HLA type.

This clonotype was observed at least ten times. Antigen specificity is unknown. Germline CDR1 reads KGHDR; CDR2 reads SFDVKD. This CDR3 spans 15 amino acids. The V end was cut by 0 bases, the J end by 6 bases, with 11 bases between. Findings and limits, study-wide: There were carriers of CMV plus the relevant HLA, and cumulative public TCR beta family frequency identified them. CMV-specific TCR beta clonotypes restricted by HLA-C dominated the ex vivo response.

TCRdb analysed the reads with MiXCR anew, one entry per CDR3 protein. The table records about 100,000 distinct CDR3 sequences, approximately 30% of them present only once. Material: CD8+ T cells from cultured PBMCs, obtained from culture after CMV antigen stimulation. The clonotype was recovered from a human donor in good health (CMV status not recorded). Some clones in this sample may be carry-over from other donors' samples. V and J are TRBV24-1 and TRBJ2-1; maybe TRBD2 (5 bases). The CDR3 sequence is CATSDLRDGVNEQFF. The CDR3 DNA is TGTGCCACCAGTGATTTGCGGGATGGGGTCAATGAGCAGTTCTTC.